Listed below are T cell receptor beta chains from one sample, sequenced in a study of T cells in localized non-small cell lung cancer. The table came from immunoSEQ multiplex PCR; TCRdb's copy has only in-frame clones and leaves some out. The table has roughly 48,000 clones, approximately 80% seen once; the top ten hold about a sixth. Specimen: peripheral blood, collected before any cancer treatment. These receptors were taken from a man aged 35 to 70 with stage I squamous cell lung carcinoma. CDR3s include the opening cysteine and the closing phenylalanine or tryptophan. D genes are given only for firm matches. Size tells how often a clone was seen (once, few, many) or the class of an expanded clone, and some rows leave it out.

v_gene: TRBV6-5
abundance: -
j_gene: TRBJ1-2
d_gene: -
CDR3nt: TGTGCCAGCAGTTCCGGGGGGCCTGTCTACGGCTACACCTTC
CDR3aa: CASSSGGPVYGYTF

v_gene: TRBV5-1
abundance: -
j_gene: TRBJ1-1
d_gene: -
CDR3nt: TGCGCCAGCAGCCGCCGCGCCGACAGGTCCCCTGAAGCTTTCTTT
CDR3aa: CASSRRADRSPEAFF

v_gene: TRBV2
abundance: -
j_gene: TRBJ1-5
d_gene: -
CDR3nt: TGTGCCAGCAACGGTAGGGGTGGTCAGCCCCAGCATTTT
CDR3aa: CASNGRGGQPQHF

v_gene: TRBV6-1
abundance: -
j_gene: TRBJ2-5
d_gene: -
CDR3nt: TGTGCCAGCACACAGGAAGAGACCCAGTACTTC
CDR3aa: CASTQEETQYF

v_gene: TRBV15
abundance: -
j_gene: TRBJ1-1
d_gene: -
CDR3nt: TGTGCCACCAGCAGAGATCAGCTTGAAGCTTTCTTT
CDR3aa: CATSRDQLEAFF

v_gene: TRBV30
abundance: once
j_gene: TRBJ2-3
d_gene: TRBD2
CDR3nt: TGTGCCTGGGTAGCGGGCCAAACAGATACGCAGTATTTT
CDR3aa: CAWVAGQTDTQYF

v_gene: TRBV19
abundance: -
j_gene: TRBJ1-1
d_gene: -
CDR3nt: TGTGCCAGTAGTATGACAGGGAACACTGAAGCTTTCTTT
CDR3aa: CASSMTGNTEAFF

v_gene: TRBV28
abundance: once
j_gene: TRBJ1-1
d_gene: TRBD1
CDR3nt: TGTGCCAGTAGGGACAGTCAGAACACTGAAGCTTTCTTT
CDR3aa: CASRDSQNTEAFF

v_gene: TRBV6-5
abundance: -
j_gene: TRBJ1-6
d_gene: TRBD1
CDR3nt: TGTGCCAGCAGTTACACAGGGGGGGATTCACCCCTCCACTTT
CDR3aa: CASSYTGGDSPLHF

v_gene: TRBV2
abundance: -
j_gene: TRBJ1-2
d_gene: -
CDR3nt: TGTGCCAGCAGTTCACAGGACGGACCCCTCGGGGGCTACACCTTC
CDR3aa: CASSSQDGPLGGYTF

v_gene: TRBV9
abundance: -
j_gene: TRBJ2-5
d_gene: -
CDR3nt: TGTGCCAGCAGCCTCACTTGGCTAGGTCAAGAGACCCAGTACTTC
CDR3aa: CASSLTWLGQETQYF

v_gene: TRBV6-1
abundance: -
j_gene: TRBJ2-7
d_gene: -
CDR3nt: TGTGCCAGCAGTGCCTTTACCGGGGGTTCTGTAACGGAGCAGTACTTC
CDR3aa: CASSAFTGGSVTEQYF

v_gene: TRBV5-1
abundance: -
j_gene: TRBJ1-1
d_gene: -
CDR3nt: TGCGCCAGCCGTCTTGATTGGGGTAACACTGAGGCTTTCTTT
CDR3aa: CASRLDWGNTEAFF

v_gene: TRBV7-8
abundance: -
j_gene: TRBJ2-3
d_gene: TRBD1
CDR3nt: TGTGCCAGCAGATTTAGTGGGGGACAGGGGGCAGATACGCAGTATTTT
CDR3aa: CASRFSGGQGADTQYF

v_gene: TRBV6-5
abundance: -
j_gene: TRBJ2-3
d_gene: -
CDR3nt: TGTGCCAGCAGAGACTCTACTGTGCAGTATTTT
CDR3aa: CASRDSTVQYF

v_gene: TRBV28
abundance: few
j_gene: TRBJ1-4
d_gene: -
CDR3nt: TGTGCCAGCAGTTCGTCCGGGGCCGGGCACGAAAAACTGTTTTTT
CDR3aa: CASSSSGAGHEKLFF

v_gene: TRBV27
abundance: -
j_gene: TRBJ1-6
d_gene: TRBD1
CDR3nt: TGTGCCAGCAGTTTTACAGGGGGTATGAATTCACCCCTCCACTTT
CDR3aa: CASSFTGGMNSPLHF

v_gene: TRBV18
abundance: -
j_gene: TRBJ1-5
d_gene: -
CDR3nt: TGTGCCAGCTCACCTACAATCAGGGGTAATCAGCCCCAGCATTTT
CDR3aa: CASSPTIRGNQPQHF

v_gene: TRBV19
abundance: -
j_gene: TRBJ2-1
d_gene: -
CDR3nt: TGTGCCAGTAGTATAGGGCAGGGTAATCACAATGAGCAGTTCTTC
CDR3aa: CASSIGQGNHNEQFF

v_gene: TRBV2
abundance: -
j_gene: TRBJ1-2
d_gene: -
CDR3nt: TGTGCCAGCAGTCGCGCGACGGGGTACTATGGCTACACCTTC
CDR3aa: CASSRATGYYGYTF

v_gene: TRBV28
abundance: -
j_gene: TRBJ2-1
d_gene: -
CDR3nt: TGTGCCAGCCCTCGACCCAGTGAGCAGTTCTTC
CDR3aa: CASPRPSEQFF

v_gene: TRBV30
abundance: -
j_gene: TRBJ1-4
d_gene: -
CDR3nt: TGTGCCTGGAGTGTAGCGAGGACACCGGGGAATGAAAAACTGTTTTTT
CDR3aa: CAWSVARTPGNEKLFF

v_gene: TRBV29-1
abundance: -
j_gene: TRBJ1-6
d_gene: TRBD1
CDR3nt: TGCAGCGTTGCCAGTAGCGGACAGGGGGATTCACCCCTCCACTTT
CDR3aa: CSVASSGQGDSPLHF

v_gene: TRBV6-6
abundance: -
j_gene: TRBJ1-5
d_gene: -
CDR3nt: TGTGCCAGCAGTGCAGGGTGGAATCAGCCCCAGCATTTT
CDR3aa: CASSAGWNQPQHF

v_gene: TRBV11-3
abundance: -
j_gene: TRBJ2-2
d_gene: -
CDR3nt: TGTGCCAGCAGCTTAGCCGGAAACACCGGGGAGCTGTTTTTT
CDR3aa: CASSLAGNTGELFF

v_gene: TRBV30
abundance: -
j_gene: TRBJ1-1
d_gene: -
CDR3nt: TGTGCCTGGAGTCTCCGGGCCAGGCAGGAAGCTTTCTTT
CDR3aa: CAWSLRARQEAFF

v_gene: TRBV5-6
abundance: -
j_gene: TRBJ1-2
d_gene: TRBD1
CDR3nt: TGTGCCAGCGCCTCTACAGACAGGGAGGGCGGCTACACCTTC
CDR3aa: CASASTDREGGYTF

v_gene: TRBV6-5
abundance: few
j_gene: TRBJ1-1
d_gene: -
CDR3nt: TGTGCCAGCAGTTACTCGAGGGGCCTGAACACTGAAGCTTTCTTT
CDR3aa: CASSYSRGLNTEAFF

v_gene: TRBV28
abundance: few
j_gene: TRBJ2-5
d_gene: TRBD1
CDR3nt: TGTGCCAGCACCAGACAGGGGCGCGAGACCCAGTACTTC
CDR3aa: CASTRQGRETQYF

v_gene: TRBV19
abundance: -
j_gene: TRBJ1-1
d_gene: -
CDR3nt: TGTGCCAGTAGTATCGACGAAGCTCGGGCTTTCTTT
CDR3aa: CASSIDEARAFF

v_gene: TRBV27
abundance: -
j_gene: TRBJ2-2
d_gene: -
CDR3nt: TGTGCCAGCAGCACCGCGGGACGTTTCAGAAGAGACACCGGGGAGCTGTTTTTT
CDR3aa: CASSTAGRFRRDTGELFF

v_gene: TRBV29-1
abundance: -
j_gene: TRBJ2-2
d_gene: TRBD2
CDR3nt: TGCAGCGCGCGGGGGGATGGAGGGACCGGGGAGCTGTTTTTT
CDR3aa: CSARGDGGTGELFF

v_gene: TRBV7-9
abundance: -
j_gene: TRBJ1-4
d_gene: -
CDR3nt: TGTGCCAGCAGCTTCATCAGGAGGGGTAATGAAAAACTGTTTTTT
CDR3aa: CASSFIRRGNEKLFF

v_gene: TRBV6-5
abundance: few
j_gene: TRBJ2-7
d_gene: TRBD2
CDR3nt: TGTGCCAGCAGTTACGCGGGGGGGAGTTCCCCCTACGAGCAGTACTTC
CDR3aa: CASSYAGGSSPYEQYF

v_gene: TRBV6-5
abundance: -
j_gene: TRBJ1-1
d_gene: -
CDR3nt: TGTGCCAGCAGTTCAAACCCGGAGGGGAACACTGAAGCTTTCTTT
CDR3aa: CASSSNPEGNTEAFF

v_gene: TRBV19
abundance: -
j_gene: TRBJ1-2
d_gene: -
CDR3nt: TGTGCCAGTAGTATAGACACATATGGCTACACCTTC
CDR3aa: CASSIDTYGYTF

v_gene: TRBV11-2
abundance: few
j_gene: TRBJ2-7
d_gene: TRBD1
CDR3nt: TGTGCCAGCAGCGGAGACAGGGGGCGCGAGGTTTACGAGCAGTACTTC
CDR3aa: CASSGDRGREVYEQYF

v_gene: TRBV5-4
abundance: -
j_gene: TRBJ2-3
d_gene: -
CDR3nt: TGTGCCAGCAGCGTGACTGCCACAGATACGCAGTATTTT
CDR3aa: CASSVTATDTQYF

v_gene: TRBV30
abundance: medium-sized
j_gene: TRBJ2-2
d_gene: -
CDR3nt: TGTGCCTGGAGCACAGGGCAGGGGAACACCGGGGAGCTGTTTTTT
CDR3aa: CAWSTGQGNTGELFF

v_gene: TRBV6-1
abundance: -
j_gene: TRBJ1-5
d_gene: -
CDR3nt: TGTGCCAGCAGAGGGACGTACAATCAGCCCCAGCATTTT
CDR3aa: CASRGTYNQPQHF

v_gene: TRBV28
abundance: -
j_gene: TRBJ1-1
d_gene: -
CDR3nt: TGTGCCAGCAGACCCGGACCTTCGAACACTGAAGCTTTCTTT
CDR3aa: CASRPGPSNTEAFF

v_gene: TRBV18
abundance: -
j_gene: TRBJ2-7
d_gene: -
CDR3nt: TGTGCCAGCTCACCAGGTACGGAGTTTTACGAGCAGTACTTC
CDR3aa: CASSPGTEFYEQYF